These 30 T cell receptor beta chains were sequenced from one sample in a study of blood T cells in healthy people across ages. Primed by a sample-barcoded 5' primer and a J-beta primer mix, a second PCR proceeded for 7 to 11 cycles. TCRdb used MiXCR to reprocess the 5' RACE reads, holding one entry per CDR3 protein. The sample lists 780,000 or so distinct CDR3 sequences, about 48% occurring once. Specimen: blood. These TCRs come from an elderly man in good health.

This clonotype occurred a few times. CDR3 region: CASTPGPKYEQYF. The CDR3 DNA reads TGTGCCAGCACGCCGGGACCCAAATACGAGCAGTACTTC. The gene calls are TRBV28 and TRBJ2-4, with D possibly being TRBD1 or TRBD2 (5 bases each). The DNA matches TRBJ2-7 better at its end, which makes the J call doubtful. The CDR3 spans 13 residues. From germline, CDR1 is MDHEN and CDR2 SYDVKM.

The chain employs TRBV28 and TRBJ2-1; TRBD2 matches 10 bases. Losses at the gene ends were 6 bases for V and 6 bases for J; bases not matched to a gene: 11. This CDR3 contains 16 residues. Germline V CDR1 and CDR2: MDHEN, SYDVKM. CDR3 protein: CASSRESGRAGNEQFF. The CDR3, as DNA: TGTGCCAGCAGCCGCGAGAGCGGGAGGGCGGGCAATGAGCAGTTCTTC. The complete variable domain, with remaining parts taken from reference TRBV28 and TRBJ2-1, reads DVKVTQSSRYLVKRTGEKVFLECVQDMDHENMFWYRQDPGLGLRLIYFSYDVKMKEKGDIPEGYSVSREKKERFSLILESASTNQTSMYLCASSRESGRAGNEQFFGPGTRLTVL.

The chain recombines TRBV11-1 with TRBJ1-1; 8 bases are a match to TRBD1. The CDR3 length is 15 residues. The germline CDR1 and CDR2 sequences are SGHAT and FQDESV (reference sequence). The J segment lost 4 bases and the V segment lost 4 bases, leaving 8 bases of the junction unmatched. This chain's CDR3 is CASSSQGGVSTEAFF. CDR3 coding DNA: TGTGCCAGCAGCTCACAGGGGGGGGTTTCCACTGAAGCTTTCTTT.

This sequence joins TRBV9 and TRBJ2-2; D call uncertain. This CDR3 is built from 17 residues. In germline, CDR1 is SGDLS, CDR2 YYNGEE. V lost 0 bases, J lost 0 bases, and 12 bases lay in between. As DNA, the CDR3 is TGTGCCAGCAGCGTAGAAGGGTGGGCGTCGAACACCGGGGAGCTGTTTTTT. It specifies CASSVEGWASNTGELFF.

This clonotype has only a few counts. The rearrangement joins TRBV21-1 to TRBJ2-3; TRBD2 is the table's D call, not checked against the DNA. TRBV21-1 is classified as a pseudogene. The CDR3 has 16 amino acids. CDR3 in DNA: TGTGCCAGCAGCATGGATCTAGCGGTTAGCACAGATACGCAGTATTTT. Protein product: CASSMDLAVSTDTQYF.

This clonotype was seen only once. The chain couples TRBV24-1 to TRBJ2-1; the match to TRBD1 covers 9 bases. The CDR3 loop spans 15 amino acids. The junction had 12 bases not matched to a gene; V was cut back by 9 bases and J by 7 bases. The germline CDR1 and CDR2 sequences are KGHDR and SFDVKD. This CDR3 is CATSPGQGRRNEQFF. CDR3 DNA sequence: TGTGCCACCTCGCCAGGACAGGGGAGGAGGAATGAGCAGTTCTTC.

The chain links TRBV25-1 to TRBJ2-5; TRBD1 is a possible D gene (5 bases). Trimming cost V 1 base and J 2 bases, with 11 bases left between them. The CDR3 is 15 amino acids. Germline assignment: CDR1 MGHDK and CDR2 SYGVNS. The CDR3 reads CASSEWGTAQETQYF. The CDR3 DNA follows: TGTGCCAGCAGTGAATGGGGCACGGCGCAAGAGACCCAGTACTTC.

CDR3 in amino acids: CASSLGPQGAKNIQYF. The CDR3 bases are TGTGCCAGCAGTTTAGGGCCCCAGGGGGCCAAAAACATTCAGTACTTC. The chain links TRBV27 to TRBJ2-4, with a tentative D call TRBD1 (6 bases). CDR1 MNHEY and CDR2 SMNVEV come from the germline V gene (reference sequence). V lost 2 bases and J 1 base, leaving 12 bases between the germline ends. This CDR3 is 16 amino acids long.

The rearrangement uses TRBV20-1 and TRBJ2-5; D might be TRBD1 or TRBD2, each matching 6 bases. Looked up from germline, CDR1 is DFQATT and CDR2 is SNEGSKA (reference sequence). Trimming pared 7 bases from V and 4 bases from J, leaving 16 bases between. This CDR3 contains 13 residues. The CDR3 loop is CSGIGGTGETQYF. As DNA, the CDR3 is TGCAGTGGCATAGGGGGGACTGGAGAGACCCAGTACTTC.

V usage is TRBV19 and J usage is TRBJ1-1; tentatively, D is TRBD1 (6 bases). The CDR3 covers 14 residues. V lost 3 bases and J lost 2, with 10 bases in between. The V gene's germline CDR1 is LNHDA and CDR2 SQIVND (reference sequence). This CDR3 reads CASSIETGNTEAFF. As DNA, the CDR3 is TGTGCCAGTAGTATTGAGACAGGTAACACTGAAGCTTTCTTT. Full variable domain (missing parts from reference TRBV19 and TRBJ1-1): DGGITQSPKYLFRKEGQNVTLSCEQNLNHDAMYWYRQDPGQGLRLIYYSQIVNDFQKGDIAEGYSVSREKKESFPLTVTSAQKNPTAFYLCASSIETGNTEAFFGQGTRLTVV.

V gene TRBV12-3 or TRBV12-4 combines with J gene TRBJ1-5; D ambiguous. V lost 6 bases to trimming and J lost 1 base, with 13 bases between them. This CDR3 contains 15 residues. The CDR3 DNA sequence: TGTGCCAGCAGCCGATTCGTCAGCAGCAATCAGCCCCAGCATTTT. Its protein product is CASSRFVSSNQPQHF.

This clonotype has only a few counts. V and J are TRBV10-3 and TRBJ2-7; the D gene is possibly TRBD1 (5 bases). Trimming took 6 bases from V and 7 from J, leaving 19 bases between them. Per germline, CDR1 ENHRY and CDR2 SYGVKD. The CDR3 is made up of 14 amino acids. This chain's CDR3 is CAIRGHDPTSEQYF. In DNA form, the CDR3 reads TGTGCCATCAGAGGACACGATCCTACGAGTGAGCAGTACTTC.

The rearrangement links TRBV27 to TRBJ2-4; 10 nucleotides line up with TRBD1. The CDR3 runs to 16 residues. V gave up 5 bases and J gave up 13 bases; unmatched junction bases: 17. CDR1 MNHEY and CDR2 SMNVEV come from the germline V gene (reference sequence). The DNA for the CDR3 is TGTGCCAGCAGTCTGCAATCCGGGACAGGGGTCAATGAGCAGTACTTC. Translation gives CASSLQSGTGVNEQYF.

The V gene is TRBV15, the J gene TRBJ2-1; TRBD1 is a possible D gene (7 bases). CDR1 is LNHNV and CDR2 is YYDKDF in the germline V gene (reference sequence). V was shortened by 0 bases and J by 6 bases, with 15 bases between the two germline ends. The CDR3 length is 16 residues. The CDR3 DNA is TGTGCCACCAGCAGAGATGTGCAGGGGGGAGGCAATGAGCAGTTCTTC. This gives the protein CATSRDVQGGGNEQFF. The whole variable domain, filled in from reference TRBV15 and TRBJ2-1, reads DAMVIQNPRYQVTQFGKPVTLSCSQTLNHNVMYWYQQKSSQAPKLLFHYYDKDFNNEADTPDNFQSRRPNTSFCFLDIRSPGLGDTAMYLCATSRDVQGGGNEQFFGPGTRLTVL.

The chain is built from TRBV7-2 and TRBJ1-1; perhaps TRBD1 as D (6 bases). The CDR3 is 14 residues long. V lost 3 bases to trimming and J lost 5 bases, with 13 bases between them. The germline V gene has CDR1 SGHTA and CDR2 FQGNSA. The CDR3, as DNA: TGTGCCAGCAGCTTGGGGGGGCTGAGGACTGAAGCTTTCTTT. Its protein is CASSLGGLRTEAFF.

The chain links TRBV7-9 to TRBJ1-4; 7 nucleotides align to TRBD1. The germline V gene encodes CDR1 SEHNR and CDR2 FQNEAQ (reference sequence). The CDR3 is 14 residues long. The ends lost 5 bases at V and 4 bases at J; junction bases unmatched: 4. CDR3 region: CASSLGTVNEKLFF. The DNA of the CDR3 is TGTGCCAGCAGCCTCGGGACAGTTAATGAAAAACTGTTTTTT.

This clonotype was seen only a few times. J is TRBJ2-4 and V is TRBV7-3; no reliable D call. Judging by the DNA end, TRBJ2-7 fits better; the J call may be wrong. In germline, CDR1 is SGHTA, CDR2 FQGTGA. The CDR3 runs to 13 residues. CDR3 nucleotides: TGTGCCAGTTTCCTCGGGCACGGTTACGAGCAGTACTTC. Its protein is CASFLGHGYEQYF.

This clonotype was counted only a few times. The V call is TRBV5-5, the J call TRBJ2-5; TRBD1 matches at 9 bases. The CDR3 consists of 17 residues. V trimming: 1 base; J trimming: 2 bases; junction bases outside the gene matches: 9. Germline V lookup: CDR1 SGHKS, CDR2 YYEKEE (reference sequence). The CDR3 sequence: CASSLRLGTGRQETQYF. CDR3 coding DNA: TGTGCCAGCAGCTTGCGGCTCGGGACAGGGAGGCAAGAGACCCAGTACTTC.

The gene calls are TRBV5-1 and TRBJ2-1, with 9 nucleotides matching TRBD1. CDR1 and CDR2 from the germline V gene are SGHRS and YFSETQ. This CDR3 spans 15 amino acids. Trimming removed 4 bases from V and 4 bases from J; junction bases left unmatched: 6. The CDR3 DNA reads as TGCGCCAGCAGCCGCGGGGACAGGGAGTACAATGAGCAGTTCTTC. This encodes CASSRGDREYNEQFF.

This clonotype was seen only a few times. This chain joins TRBV7-3 and TRBJ2-7, with a weak D call TRBD2 (6 bases). The CDR3 runs to 13 residues. V gave up 0 bases and J gave up 3 bases, with 6 bases separating them. Germline V gene sequence: CDR1 SGHTA, CDR2 FQGTGA. CDR3 sequence: CASSLTTSYEQYF. The CDR3 bases are TGTGCCAGCAGCTTAACGACTAGCTACGAGCAGTACTTC.

This clonotype has just one count. This rearrangement joins TRBV20-1 to TRBJ2-1; D unresolved. CDR1 and CDR2 from the germline V gene are DFQATT and SNEGSKA (reference sequence). V lost 1 base to trimming and J lost 5 bases, with 9 bases between them. CDR3 length equals 13 residues. CDR3 amino acids: CSARGAFHNEQFF. CDR3 DNA: TGCAGTGCTAGAGGCGCTTTCCACAATGAGCAGTTCTTC.

The CDR3 DNA reads as TGTGCCAGCACCGCACCGACAGAACTGAATGAAAAACTGTTTTTT. This encodes CASTAPTELNEKLFF. This chain uses TRBV7-9 with TRBJ1-4, with D perhaps TRBD1 (5 bases). This CDR3 contains 15 residues. Germline CDR1 is SEHNR and CDR2 is FQNEAQ (reference sequence). V shed 7 bases and J shed 5 bases, with 17 bases lying between them. Together with reference TRBV7-9 and TRBJ1-4, the CDR3 gives the full variable domain: DTGVSQNPRHKITKRGQNVTFRCDPISEHNRLYWYRQTLGQGPEFLTYFQNEAQLEKSRLLSDRFSAERPKGSFSTLEIQRTEQGDSAMYLCASTAPTELNEKLFFGSGTQLSVL.

The CDR3 nucleotides are TGCAGTGCTTCCCATTCCGGGACTACCAACGAGCAGTACTTC. The encoded protein is CSASHSGTTNEQYF. The gene calls are TRBV20-1 and TRBJ2-7, with 7 bases fitting TRBD2. The V segment lost 5 bases and the J segment 5 bases; nucleotides outside the gene matches: 12. The CDR3 sequence is 14 residues long. Per germline, CDR1 DFQATT and CDR2 SNEGSKA (reference sequence).

A few counts support this clonotype. The chain uses TRBV2 and TRBJ1-2; D not certain. Germline-derived CDR1 and CDR2 are SNHLY and FYNNEI. Trimming removed 7 bases from V and 7 bases from J, with 10 bases in between. This CDR3 region has 11 residues. The chain's CDR3 is CASKAESGYTF. The CDR3 nucleotides are TGTGCCAGCAAGGCGGAGAGTGGCTACACCTTC.

The chain has TRBV15 and TRBJ2-3; D unclear. The CDR3 loop spans 14 amino acids. Trimming removed 0 bases at V and 6 bases at J, with 10 bases between. Germline V gene lookup returns CDR1 LNHNV and CDR2 YYDKDF (reference sequence). The CDR3 spells CATSRDLGPDTQYF. CDR3 nucleotides: TGTGCCACCAGCAGAGATCTAGGGCCGGATACGCAGTATTTT.

This clonotype was observed a handful of times. The chain carries TRBV29-1 and TRBJ2-1; D is unclear. CDR1 and CDR2 from the germline V gene are SQVTM and ANQGSEA. This CDR3 has 12 amino acids. V lost 8 bases, J lost 3 bases, and 11 bases lay in between. This chain's CDR3 is CSSKRSYNEQFF. DNA for the CDR3: TGCAGCTCCAAGAGAAGCTACAATGAGCAGTTCTTC.

The J gene is TRBJ2-1, the V gene TRBV7-2; 14 nucleotides agree with TRBD2. The CDR3 loop spans 13 amino acids. Trimming removed 5 bases from V and 11 bases from J; junction bases left unmatched: 2. The germline gives CDR1 SGHTA, CDR2 FQGNSA. The CDR3 nucleotides are TGTGCCAGCAGCCGGACTAGCGGGAGGCAGCAGTTCTTC. It specifies CASSRTSGRQQFF.

The V gene is TRBV9, the J gene TRBJ2-1; 8 bases align to TRBD2. After removal of 0 bases from V and 3 bases from J, the junction contained 5 bases not matched to a gene. The CDR3 spans 16 residues. Germline V gene lookup returns CDR1 SGDLS and CDR2 YYNGEE. Written as DNA, the CDR3 is TGTGCCAGCAGCGTAGATGCAAGCGGGGGCTACAATGAGCAGTTCTTC. Translating it yields CASSVDASGGYNEQFF.

The chain is built from TRBV4-1 and TRBJ2-7, with D hard to call. This CDR3 is built from 16 residues. V lost 6 bases and J lost 4, with 22 bases in between. Per the germline V gene, CDR1 is MGHRA and CDR2 is YSYEKL. CDR3: CASSPYTETFYYEQYF. The CDR3 nucleotides are TGCGCCAGCAGTCCCTATACCGAGACCTTCTATTACGAGCAGTACTTC.

The chain has TRBV14 and TRBJ2-6, with TRBD1 as a possible D gene (6 bases). From germline, CDR1 is SGHDN and CDR2 FVKESK. This CDR3 region has 18 residues. Trimming stripped 5 bases from V and 0 bases from J, with 17 bases between. CDR3 sequence: CASSATTGLLSGANVLTF. The CDR3 DNA is TGTGCCAGCAGCGCAACAACAGGGCTTCTCTCTGGGGCCAACGTCCTGACTTTC. The variable domain in full, completed from reference TRBV14 and TRBJ2-6, reads EAGVTQFPSHSVIEKGQTVTLRCDPISGHDNLYWYRRVMGKEIKFLLHFVKESKQDESGMPNNRFLAERTGGTYSTLKVQPAELEDSGVYFCASSATTGLLSGANVLTFGAGSRLTVL.